Listed below are T cell receptor beta chains from one sample, sequenced in a study of STAT5B mutations in CD4+ large granular lymphocyte leukemia. Clones were read by immunoSEQ multiplex PCR, and TCRdb kept only the in-frame ones, dropping some. The data show about 23,000 clones, 79% seen once. What was sequenced was CD4+ T cells from blood buffy coats. The receptors stem from a human donor in good health. CDR3s include the opening cysteine and the closing phenylalanine or tryptophan. The order of the fields is D gene, clone size, V gene, J gene, CDR3 DNA, CDR3 protein. The D gene is left open where the match is weak. Size tells how often a clone was seen (once, few, many) or the class of an expanded clone, and some rows leave it out.

d_call: .; clone_size: .; v_call: TRBV10-3; j_call: TRBJ2-5; cdr3_nt: TGTGCCATCAGTGAGTCGGTGGACAGAGAGACCCAGTACTTC; cdr3_aa: CAISESVDRETQYF
d_call: .; clone_size: .; v_call: TRBV5-1; j_call: TRBJ1-2; cdr3_nt: TGCGCCAGCAGCTTGGAGGGTGTAGGCTATGGCTACACCTTC; cdr3_aa: CASSLEGVGYGYTF
d_call: .; clone_size: .; v_call: TRBV5-5; j_call: TRBJ1-2; cdr3_nt: TGTGCCAGCAGCTTTACACAGACCTATGGCTACACCTTC; cdr3_aa: CASSFTQTYGYTF
d_call: .; clone_size: .; v_call: TRBV7-9; j_call: TRBJ1-3; cdr3_nt: TGTGCCAGCAGGTTAGGGGAGGCAAGCTCTGGAAACACCATATATTTT; cdr3_aa: CASRLGEASSGNTIYF
d_call: TRBD1; clone_size: .; v_call: TRBV7-2; j_call: TRBJ1-2; cdr3_nt: TGTGCCAGCAGCGCGGGACAGTTTCTAATTTCTCCTGGCTACACCTTC; cdr3_aa: CASSAGQFLISPGYTF
d_call: .; clone_size: .; v_call: TRBV10-3; j_call: TRBJ1-2; cdr3_nt: TGTGCCATCAGTGGGGTGCAGGCAAATAACTATGGCTACACCTTC; cdr3_aa: CAISGVQANNYGYTF
d_call: .; clone_size: .; v_call: TRBV28; j_call: TRBJ2-1; cdr3_nt: TGTGCCGCGAGCGGACCCCATTGGAATGAGCAGTTCTTC; cdr3_aa: CAASGPHWNEQFF
d_call: TRBD1; clone_size: .; v_call: TRBV5-5; j_call: TRBJ1-2; cdr3_nt: TGTGCCAGCAGCTCTCCGACAGGGTATGGCTACACCTTC; cdr3_aa: CASSSPTGYGYTF
d_call: TRBD2; clone_size: .; v_call: TRBV27; j_call: TRBJ2-3; cdr3_nt: TGTGCCAGCAGTTTAGTCCTAGCGGGAGCAGATACGCAGTATTTT; cdr3_aa: CASSLVLAGADTQYF
d_call: .; clone_size: .; v_call: TRBV10-3; j_call: TRBJ1-1; cdr3_nt: TGTGCCATCAGTGTGGAGGGATTAAGCATTGAAGCTTTCTTT; cdr3_aa: CAISVEGLSIEAFF
d_call: TRBD1; clone_size: .; v_call: TRBV27; j_call: TRBJ1-1; cdr3_nt: TGTGCCAGCAGTTTATCGAGAGGGGGCGCTGAAGCTTTCTTT; cdr3_aa: CASSLSRGGAEAFF
d_call: .; clone_size: .; v_call: TRBV29-1; j_call: TRBJ1-5; cdr3_nt: TGCAGCGTTGGACAGAACAATCAGCCCCAGCATTTT; cdr3_aa: CSVGQNNQPQHF
d_call: .; clone_size: .; v_call: TRBV7-2; j_call: TRBJ2-3; cdr3_nt: TGTGCCAGCAGCTTAGGTGGGGCAGATACGCAGTATTTT; cdr3_aa: CASSLGGADTQYF
d_call: .; clone_size: .; v_call: TRBV6-5; j_call: TRBJ1-1; cdr3_nt: TGTGCCAGCAAAGTTCGGACTGAAGCTTTCTTT; cdr3_aa: CASKVRTEAFF
d_call: TRBD1; clone_size: .; v_call: TRBV11-3; j_call: TRBJ1-1; cdr3_nt: TGTGCCAGCAGCTTAGTACCTACAGGGGACCATGAAGCTTTCTTT; cdr3_aa: CASSLVPTGDHEAFF
d_call: TRBD1; clone_size: .; v_call: TRBV5-4; j_call: TRBJ2-3; cdr3_nt: TGTGCCAGCAGCCTAGGGACAGGAACAGATACGCAGTATTTT; cdr3_aa: CASSLGTGTDTQYF
d_call: .; clone_size: .; v_call: TRBV10-2; j_call: TRBJ2-1; cdr3_nt: TGCGCCAGCAGTATTAGCGGAGAGCAGTTCTTC; cdr3_aa: CASSISGEQFF
d_call: TRBD2; clone_size: .; v_call: TRBV28; j_call: TRBJ2-3; cdr3_nt: TGTGCCAGCCTACCGGGACTAGCGGGAGATACGCAGTATTTT; cdr3_aa: CASLPGLAGDTQYF
d_call: .; clone_size: .; v_call: TRBV5-1; j_call: TRBJ2-7; cdr3_nt: TGCGCCAGCAGCTTGGCCCTAGGCCCTACGGGCGAGCAGTACTTC; cdr3_aa: CASSLALGPTGEQYF
d_call: .; clone_size: .; v_call: TRBV15; j_call: TRBJ1-2; cdr3_nt: TGTGCCACCAGCAGAGATCTGTTTGGTGGCTACACCTTC; cdr3_aa: CATSRDLFGGYTF
d_call: .; clone_size: .; v_call: TRBV2; j_call: TRBJ1-3; cdr3_nt: TGTGCCAGCAGTCGGATGCTCTCTGGAAACACCATATATTTT; cdr3_aa: CASSRMLSGNTIYF
d_call: TRBD1; clone_size: .; v_call: TRBV11-2; j_call: TRBJ2-7; cdr3_nt: TGTGCCAGCAGATCCCCCGGGACAGGCATCAGGAGTGAGCAGTACTTC; cdr3_aa: CASRSPGTGIRSEQYF
d_call: TRBD1; clone_size: .; v_call: TRBV5-1; j_call: TRBJ1-1; cdr3_nt: TGCGCCAGCAGCTTGGAGGGACAGGGCGACGAAGCTTTCTTT; cdr3_aa: CASSLEGQGDEAFF
d_call: TRBD2; clone_size: .; v_call: TRBV11-2; j_call: TRBJ2-1; cdr3_nt: TGTGCCAGCAGCTTAGTTCCGGCGGGAGTTGAGCAGTTCTTC; cdr3_aa: CASSLVPAGVEQFF
d_call: TRBD2; clone_size: .; v_call: TRBV10-3; j_call: TRBJ2-3; cdr3_nt: TGTGCCATCAGTGAAACTAGCGGGACCACAGATACGCAGTATTTT; cdr3_aa: CAISETSGTTDTQYF
d_call: .; clone_size: .; v_call: TRBV5-1; j_call: TRBJ2-5; cdr3_nt: TGCGCCAGCAGCTTCCAGGACGGACAAGAGACCCAGTACTTC; cdr3_aa: CASSFQDGQETQYF
d_call: TRBD2; clone_size: .; v_call: TRBV6-5; j_call: TRBJ2-1; cdr3_nt: TGTGCCAGCAGGGCCAGGAGCGGGAGGAGGAATGAGCAGTTCTTC; cdr3_aa: CASRARSGRRNEQFF
d_call: TRBD2; clone_size: .; v_call: TRBV11-2; j_call: TRBJ2-7; cdr3_nt: TGTGCCAGCAGCTTACCAATAGCGGGTTCCTACGAGCAGTACTTC; cdr3_aa: CASSLPIAGSYEQYF
d_call: .; clone_size: .; v_call: TRBV6-4; j_call: TRBJ2-6; cdr3_nt: TGTGCCACATACCGGTCTCCTGGGGCCAACGTCCTGACTTTC; cdr3_aa: CATYRSPGANVLTF
d_call: .; clone_size: few; v_call: TRBV30; j_call: TRBJ1-4; cdr3_nt: TGTGCCTGGAGTCTGCTGGGAGGTGAAAAACTGTTTTTT; cdr3_aa: CAWSLLGGEKLFF
d_call: .; clone_size: few; v_call: TRBV11-2; j_call: TRBJ2-1; cdr3_nt: TGTGCCAGCAGCCCGTACAATGAGCAGTTCTTC; cdr3_aa: CASSPYNEQFF
d_call: TRBD1; clone_size: .; v_call: TRBV10-2; j_call: TRBJ1-1; cdr3_nt: TGCGCCAGCAGTAGACAGGGGGACACTGAAGCTTTCTTT; cdr3_aa: CASSRQGDTEAFF
d_call: TRBD2; clone_size: few; v_call: TRBV7-9; j_call: TRBJ2-7; cdr3_nt: TGTGCCAGCAGCCCGAAAGCTGGCTCGGCTAGCGGGGGCGAGCAGTACTTC; cdr3_aa: CASSPKAGSASGGEQYF
d_call: .; clone_size: .; v_call: TRBV13; j_call: TRBJ1-1; cdr3_nt: TGTGCCAGCAGCTTGGGGGGGGCGGCGGCCAACACTGAAGCTTTCTTT; cdr3_aa: CASSLGGAAANTEAFF
d_call: .; clone_size: .; v_call: TRBV11-3; j_call: TRBJ2-7; cdr3_nt: TGTGCCAGCACTACGGACGGAAGCTCCTACGAGCAGTACTTC; cdr3_aa: CASTTDGSSYEQYF
d_call: TRBD1; clone_size: .; v_call: TRBV10-3; j_call: TRBJ2-3; cdr3_nt: TGTGCCACAGGGACAGGAGCCACAGATACGCAGTATTTT; cdr3_aa: CATGTGATDTQYF
d_call: .; clone_size: .; v_call: TRBV7-6; j_call: TRBJ2-1; cdr3_nt: TGTGCCAGCAGCTTAGGGTCCTACAATGAGCAGTTCTTC; cdr3_aa: CASSLGSYNEQFF
d_call: .; clone_size: .; v_call: TRBV11-3; j_call: TRBJ1-3; cdr3_nt: TGTGCCAGCAGCCCTTCTCCAGCGGTCTCTGGAAACACCATATATTTT; cdr3_aa: CASSPSPAVSGNTIYF
d_call: .; clone_size: .; v_call: TRBV29-1; j_call: TRBJ1-6; cdr3_nt: TGCAGCGCACGAAACCAGAATTCACCCCTCCACTTT; cdr3_aa: CSARNQNSPLHF
d_call: .; clone_size: .; v_call: TRBV5-1; j_call: TRBJ1-1; cdr3_nt: TGCGCCAGCAGCCTGACAGGTTCTGGCACTGAAGCTTTCTTT; cdr3_aa: CASSLTGSGTEAFF
d_call: .; clone_size: .; v_call: TRBV5-4; j_call: TRBJ2-2; cdr3_nt: TGTGCCAGCAGCTTGCTGGGTGGGAACACCGGGGAGCTGTTTTTT; cdr3_aa: CASSLLGGNTGELFF
d_call: TRBD1; clone_size: .; v_call: TRBV7-2; j_call: TRBJ2-7; cdr3_nt: TGTGCCAGCAGCTCCCCCCGGACAGGGGCGCGTTTGTACTTC; cdr3_aa: CASSSPRTGARLYF
d_call: TRBD2; clone_size: .; v_call: TRBV5-1; j_call: TRBJ2-5; cdr3_nt: TGCGCCAGCAGCTTCCTAGCGGGAGGGCCCCAAGAGACCCAGTACTTC; cdr3_aa: CASSFLAGGPQETQYF
d_call: .; clone_size: .; v_call: TRBV10-1; j_call: TRBJ2-1; cdr3_nt: TGCGCCAGCAGTGAGTCGATGGGACTCCCAGTTGAGCAGTTCTTC; cdr3_aa: CASSESMGLPVEQFF
d_call: TRBD1; clone_size: few; v_call: TRBV2; j_call: TRBJ1-2; cdr3_nt: TGTGCCAGCAAAGAAGGGGACAGCTATGGCTACACCTTC; cdr3_aa: CASKEGDSYGYTF
d_call: .; clone_size: .; v_call: TRBV10-2; j_call: TRBJ2-3; cdr3_nt: TGCGCCAGCGGAAAGGCCTTCGGGGATACGCAGTATTTT; cdr3_aa: CASGKAFGDTQYF
d_call: .; clone_size: .; v_call: TRBV11-3; j_call: TRBJ2-1; cdr3_nt: TGTGCCAGCAGCTTAGTGACTTACCGCTCCTACAATGAGCAGTTCTTC; cdr3_aa: CASSLVTYRSYNEQFF
d_call: .; clone_size: .; v_call: TRBV11-3; j_call: TRBJ2-1; cdr3_nt: TGTGCCAGCAGCTTTTCTGGGCCAACGAAAAATGAGCAGTTCTTC; cdr3_aa: CASSFSGPTKNEQFF
d_call: TRBD1; clone_size: few; v_call: TRBV11-3; j_call: TRBJ2-7; cdr3_nt: TGTGCCAGCAGCATAGGACAGGGGTCCTACGAGCAGTACTTC; cdr3_aa: CASSIGQGSYEQYF
d_call: .; clone_size: .; v_call: TRBV29-1; j_call: TRBJ2-5; cdr3_nt: TGCAGCGTTGAAGAAGGAGGGGGAGGAGAGACCCAGTACTTC; cdr3_aa: CSVEEGGGGETQYF
d_call: .; clone_size: .; v_call: TRBV5-1; j_call: TRBJ1-2; cdr3_nt: TGCGCCAGCAGCCCGTCACAAGTTAGCTATGGCTACACCTTC; cdr3_aa: CASSPSQVSYGYTF